The TCR beta chain under discussion was sequenced for a study of blood T cell repertoires in COVID-19. Overall study: Some COVID-19 samples were acute and others convalescent; all came from the United States, Italy and Spain.

Original handling: From reference gene primer amplification, estimates of nucleated cell counts were derived. The protocol was immunoSEQ multiplex PCR, while the TCRdb copy is restricted to in-frame clones and leaves out a portion. V and J calls and clone size follow that table, whereas D and trimming were derived from the DNA. The table lists approximately 50,000 clones, roughly 83% of them singletons. With 2 bases removed from V and 2 bases from J, the gap between germline ends came to 11 bases. The CDR3 consists of 15 residues. Germline CDR1 is SGHRS and CDR2 is YFSETQ. The TCR originated in a human donor in a cohort sampled during active COVID-19. This rearrangement joins TRBV5-1 to TRBJ1-3; D may be TRBD1 (6 bases). What was sequenced was peripheral blood. The CDR3 is CASSFSGDTGNTIYF. The CDR3 coding sequence is TGCGCCAGCAGCTTTTCAGGGGACACTGGAAACACCATATATTTT.